This TCR beta chain appears in the sequencing data of a study of cytomegalovirus exposure and HLA in healthy donors. Study results and limitations: The authors listed 150 or so TCR beta chains as cytomegalovirus-associated. Later on, analysis showed that most CMV-associated TCR beta chains appeared to be HLA-restricted.

To note about this clone: What it recognizes is unknown.

Amplification used 60 Vbeta primers and 13 Jbeta primers. Clones were read by immunoSEQ multiplex PCR, and TCRdb kept only the in-frame ones, dropping some. The sample has 210,000 or so clones; around 80% are singletons. Material for sequencing was PBMCs. The sequence was collected from a woman between 35 and 50 years old in good health and CMV-seronegative.

The CDR3 DNA reads TGCAGTGCTCCGGTGGGCTACACCTTC. Its protein is CSAPVGYTF. This sequence joins TRBV20-1 and TRBJ1-2, with D unresolved. V lost 5 bases, J lost 8 bases, and 6 bases lay in between. The germline V gene has CDR1 DFQATT and CDR2 SNEGSKA (reference sequence). CDR3 length: 9 residues.